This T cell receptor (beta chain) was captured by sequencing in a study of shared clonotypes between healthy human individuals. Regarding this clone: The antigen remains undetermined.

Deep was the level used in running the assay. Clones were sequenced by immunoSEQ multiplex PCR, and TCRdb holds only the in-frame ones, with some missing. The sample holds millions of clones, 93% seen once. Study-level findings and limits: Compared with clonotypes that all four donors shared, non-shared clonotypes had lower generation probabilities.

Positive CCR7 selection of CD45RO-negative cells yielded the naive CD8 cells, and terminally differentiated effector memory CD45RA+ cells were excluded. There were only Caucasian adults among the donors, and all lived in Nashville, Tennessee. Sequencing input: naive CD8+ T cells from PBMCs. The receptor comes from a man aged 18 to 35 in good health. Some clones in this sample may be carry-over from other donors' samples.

CDR3 residues: CASSLRPMAEQETQYF. The CDR3 coding sequence is TGTGCCAGCAGCTTAAGACCCATGGCGGAGCAAGAGACCCAGTACTTC. The chain joins TRBV11-3 to TRBJ2-5; D is uncertain. CDR1 and CDR2 (germline): SGHNT, YENEEA. V was pared by 2 bases and J by 2 bases, with 15 bases between. This CDR3 comprises 16 residues.